What follows are 30 T cell receptor beta chains derived from one specimen sequenced in a study of T-cell memory formation after mild COVID-19. Each CDR3 protein gets one entry after TCRdb re-called the 5' RACE reads with MiXCR. The data show 200,000 to 250,000 distinct CDR3 sequences, roughly 9.4% seen once. What was sequenced was PBMCs or a T cell subset sorted from them (not recorded which). The receptors derive from a man aged 18 to 35 who had mild COVID-19 (a few samples of this study predate the infection). Cell type and time point are not known.

The table lists this clonotype with a few counts. The DNA for the CDR3 is TGTGCCAGCAGCTTACAGACTCGACAGATCAATTCACCCCTCCACTTT. Protein: CASSLQTRQINSPLHF. The chain links TRBV7-9 to TRBJ1-6, with a weak D call TRBD1 (5 bases). Germline CDR1 SEHNR, CDR2 FQNEAQ (reference sequence). With 2 bases removed from V and 7 bases from J, the gap between germline ends came to 15 bases. The CDR3 runs to 16 residues.

The rearrangement uses TRBV6-6 and TRBJ2-7; perhaps TRBD2 as D (5 bases). The CDR3 loop spans 14 amino acids. V lost 2 bases to trimming and J lost 0 bases, with 8 bases between them. CDR1 is MNHNY, CDR2 SVGAGI, per germline (reference sequence). The CDR3 sequence: CASSYEGSSYEQYF. The DNA of the CDR3 is TGTGCCAGCAGTTACGAGGGCAGCTCCTACGAGCAGTACTTC.

This clonotype was seen repeatedly, ten times or more. The chain links TRBV20-1 to TRBJ1-5, with 7 bases identical to TRBD1. Germline values: CDR1 DFQATT, CDR2 SNEGSKA (reference sequence). Losses at the gene ends were 5 bases for V and 2 bases for J; bases not matched to a gene: 9. CDR3 length: 15 residues. The CDR3 here is CSAVGQFRGNQPQHF. CDR3 DNA: TGCAGTGCTGTGGGACAGTTTCGTGGCAATCAGCCCCAGCATTTT.

The chain recombines TRBV7-2 with TRBJ2-6; D could derive from TRBD1 or TRBD2 (6 bases each). Trimming took off 5 bases at V and 0 bases at J, with 14 bases between the two ends. The germline gives CDR1 SGHTA, CDR2 FQGNSA. This CDR3 region has 17 residues. CDR3 nucleotides: TGTGCCAGCAGCCTATGGGGGGACAACTCTGGGGCCAACGTCCTGACTTTC. This gives the protein CASSLWGDNSGANVLTF.

This clonotype has only a few counts. The chain recombines TRBV4-3 with TRBJ2-2; D gene uncertain. Trimming removed 0 bases from V and 2 bases from J, with 1 base in between. The CDR3 has 13 amino acids. Germline CDR1 is LGHNA and CDR2 is YSLEER. The CDR3 DNA follows: TGCGCCAGCAGCCAAGATAACACCGGGGAGCTGTTTTTT. Its translation is CASSQDNTGELFF.

This clonotype has just a few counts. The genes are TRBV5-4 and TRBJ1-1, with 9 bases matching TRBD1. The CDR3 has 14 residues. J was trimmed by 5 bases and V by 0 bases; bases with no gene match: 2. Per the germline V gene, CDR1 is SGHNT and CDR2 is YYREEE (reference sequence). Here the CDR3 reads CASSLVQGATEAFF. DNA of the CDR3: TGTGCCAGCAGCTTGGTACAGGGGGCGACTGAAGCTTTCTTT.

This clonotype came up many times. The rearrangement uses TRBV7-8 and TRBJ2-5; perhaps TRBD1 as D (6 bases). From germline, CDR1 is SGHVS and CDR2 FQNEAQ. V dropped 7 bases and J dropped 4 bases, with 13 bases sitting between them. CDR3 length: 13 amino acids. The CDR3 spells CASTKPRGETQYF. The CDR3 DNA is TGTGCCAGCACCAAACCCAGGGGAGAGACCCAGTACTTC.

In its sample, this clonotype was seen many times. The chain couples TRBV7-9 to TRBJ1-1; weak D call: TRBD1 (6 bases). The V and J ends lost 3 bases and 1 base respectively, with 9 bases between them. The length of the CDR3 is 14 residues. The germline V gene encodes CDR1 SEHNR and CDR2 FQNEAQ (reference sequence). CDR3: CASSFSRGNTEAFF. The CDR3, as DNA: TGTGCCAGCAGCTTCTCCAGGGGGAACACTGAAGCTTTCTTT.

This clonotype was seen ten or more times. Compared with germline, one end of the junction differs, possibly owing to a read error. The genes are TRBV3-1 and TRBJ2-5; 8 bases agree with TRBD1. Germline V gene data show CDR1 as LGHDT and CDR2 as YNNKEL (reference sequence). The CDR3 covers 20 residues. CDR3: CASSQEARHRGALDPEIQYF. The CDR3 region has the DNA TGTGCCAGCAGCCAAGAAGCCCGGCACAGGGGGGCGCTAGATCCCGAGATCCAGTACTTC.

This chain links TRBV5-1 with TRBJ2-7, with a possible D match to TRBD1 (6 bases). Germline assignment: CDR1 SGHRS and CDR2 YFSETQ. The CDR3 has 16 residues. Trimming shortened V by 0 bases and J by 3 bases, and 16 bases separated the two germline ends. The CDR3 region is CASSLGGGRRNYEQYV. The CDR3 DNA is TGCGCCAGCAGCTTGGGAGGGGGACGTCGTAACTACGAGCAGTACGTC.

In its sample, this clonotype was seen a few times. This chain links TRBV6-6 with TRBJ2-7, with 9 bases that match TRBD1. V lost 2 bases to trimming and J lost 12 bases; unmatched junction nucleotides: 11. CDR1 MNHNY and CDR2 SVGAGI come from the germline V gene (reference sequence). CDR3 length equals 14 residues. The CDR3 nucleotides read TGTGCCAGCAGTTACACCCGGGACAGGGCTTCCGCGTACGTC. Its protein product is CASSYTRDRASAYV.

The chain combines TRBV20-1 with TRBJ2-7; D is perhaps TRBD2 (6 bases). Germline CDR1 DFQATT, CDR2 SNEGSKA (reference sequence). The CDR3 sequence is 13 residues long. Trimming removed 0 bases from V and 3 bases from J, with 9 bases in between. The CDR3 nucleotides are TGCAGTGCTAGAGAGGAGGGATACTACGAGCAGTACGTC. It translates to CSAREEGYYEQYV.

J is TRBJ1-2 and V is TRBV12-3 or TRBV12-4, with unresolved D. The CDR3 has 13 amino acids. V was shortened by 5 bases and J by 4 bases, with 11 bases between the two germline ends. The CDR3: CASSVGPTYGYTF. The CDR3 nucleotides are TGTGCCAGCAGTGTAGGACCGACCTATGGCTACACCTTC.

This clonotype was picked up a small number of times. The chain joins TRBV4-1 to TRBJ1-2; D unclear. CDR1 MGHRA and CDR2 YSYEKL come from the germline V gene. The CDR3 is made up of 19 amino acids. Between the trimmed V and J ends, which lost 0 bases and 8 bases, there was a span of 28 bases. In DNA form, the CDR3 reads TGCGCCAGCAGCCAAGATACGGCGGCCCGATCCCCCATCCTGGTGGGCTACACCTTC. Amino acids: CASSQDTAARSPILVGYTF.

The J gene is TRBJ1-2, the V gene TRBV30; 7 bases line up with TRBD1. With 8 bases clipped from V and 8 bases from J, the junction kept 14 bases outside the gene matches. Looked up from germline, CDR1 is GTSNPN and CDR2 is SVGIG (reference sequence). The CDR3 totals 13 residues. This chain's CDR3 is CAQFTGTARGYTF. DNA for the CDR3: TGTGCCCAATTTACCGGGACAGCGAGAGGCTACACCTTC.

This clonotype was detected a few times. The chain is built from TRBV12-3 or TRBV12-4 and TRBJ2-1, with 8 bases lining up with TRBD2. The CDR3 runs 15 residues. V shed 4 bases, J shed 9 bases, and the junction held 11 bases outside the gene matches. The CDR3 loop reads CASSSTAGAVTEQFF. CDR3 DNA sequence: TGTGCCAGCAGTTCCACAGCGGGGGCGGTTACTGAGCAGTTCTTC.

V and J are TRBV10-3 and TRBJ2-7, with D unclear. Deletions cut 9 bases from V and 6 bases from J, with 18 bases between. The CDR3 loop spans 13 amino acids. Germline V gene data show CDR1 as ENHRY and CDR2 as SYGVKD. The CDR3 DNA is TGTGCCATTTCAGGCGCCTCTACCTCCGAGCAGTACGTC. It translates to CAISGASTSEQYV.

The CDR3, as DNA: TGTGCCAGCAGATCCACAGGGGTCGATACGCAGTATTTT. It specifies CASRSTGVDTQYF. The chain combines TRBV12-3 or TRBV12-4 with TRBJ2-3; 7 bases are shared with TRBD1. V dropped 6 bases and J dropped 6; count of bases not matched to a gene: 6. The CDR3 length is 13 residues.

This clonotype was seen only a few times. The chain employs TRBV5-1 and TRBJ2-1, with D possibly matching TRBD1 (6 bases). The length of the CDR3 is 16 residues. The V end lost 0 bases, the J end lost 4 bases, and 14 bases lay between the germline ends. The germline gives CDR1 SGHRS, CDR2 YFSETQ. The CDR3 DNA is TGCGCCAGCAGCTTGGCCGGGACAACCCATTACAATGAGCAGTTCTTC. This sequence encodes CASSLAGTTHYNEQFF.

This chain joins TRBV5-6 and TRBJ1-2; possibly TRBD1 for D (6 bases). V lost 3 bases and J lost 3, with 24 bases in between. The germline CDR1 and CDR2 sequences are SGHDT and YYEEEE. CDR3 length equals 18 residues. CDR3 nucleotide sequence: TGTGCCAGCAGCTCCTATACTGCTCACAGGGAGATCTACTATGGCTACACCTTC. Translated, it gives CASSSYTAHREIYYGYTF.

This clonotype was observed a handful of times. This chain uses TRBV19 with TRBJ1-1; the D gene is possibly TRBD1 (5 bases). This CDR3 is built from 11 residues. Germline-derived CDR1 and CDR2 are LNHDA and SQIVND (reference sequence). The V end lost 10 bases, the J end lost 4 bases, and 10 bases lay between the germline ends. The CDR3 DNA sequence: TGTGCCACGGGGCGGCGCACTGAAGCTTTCTTT. Amino acid sequence: CATGRRTEAFF.

This clonotype was counted between two and nine times. V gene TRBV7-2 combines with J gene TRBJ2-4; D assignment may be TRBD1 or TRBD2 (5 bases each). CDR3 length: 17 residues. In germline, CDR1 is SGHTA, CDR2 FQGNSA. The ends were cut back, 1 base at V and 2 bases at J, with 15 bases in the middle. CDR3 sequence (DNA): TGTGCCAGCAGCTTAGGACCAGGGAGTGTGTCCAAAAACATTCAGTACTTC. Its protein product is CASSLGPGSVSKNIQYF.

This clonotype was seen a handful of times. V usage is TRBV12-3 or TRBV12-4 and J usage is TRBJ2-3; TRBD2 matches 7 bases. The V segment lost 1 base and the J segment 2 bases; nucleotides outside the gene matches: 9. This CDR3 has 17 amino acids. CDR3 sequence (DNA): TGTGCCAGCAGTTTAGTCCACCCTGGGAGGGACACAGATACGCAGTATTTT. This gives the protein CASSLVHPGRDTDTQYF.

This clonotype came up a few times. V is TRBV6-5 and J is TRBJ1-1; perhaps TRBD1 as D (5 bases). Germline V gene sequence: CDR1 MNHEY, CDR2 SVGAGI. V was trimmed by 8 bases and J by 1 base, leaving 11 bases between them. CDR3 length: 13 residues. CDR3 sequence reads: CASRWGENTEAFF. The CDR3 DNA reads TGTGCCAGCCGATGGGGGGAGAACACTGAAGCTTTCTTT.

This chain connects TRBV7-2 to TRBJ2-1; D gene ambiguous. Trimming took off 5 bases at V and 4 bases at J, with 6 bases between the two ends. The CDR3 is 12 residues long. From germline, CDR1 is SGHTA and CDR2 FQGNSA. CDR3 sequence (DNA): TGTGCCAGCAGCAGGGTATACAATGAGCAGTTCTTC. This gives the protein CASSRVYNEQFF.

V usage is TRBV7-9 and J usage is TRBJ2-3; D call uncertain. Germline V CDR1 and CDR2: SEHNR, FQNEAQ (reference sequence). The CDR3 totals 11 residues. The ends were cut back, 5 bases at V and 4 bases at J, with 4 bases in the middle. The CDR3 DNA reads as TGTGCCAGCAGCGATGCAGATACGCAGTATTTT. It is translated as CASSDADTQYF.

The chain joins TRBV5-1 to TRBJ2-2; D is perhaps TRBD1 (5 bases). Trimming stripped 6 bases from V and 7 bases from J, with 10 bases between. Germline values: CDR1 SGHRS, CDR2 YFSETQ. CDR3 size: 12 residues. The CDR3 loop is CASKGAIGELFF. The CDR3, as DNA: TGCGCCAGCAAAGGGGCCATCGGGGAGCTGTTTTTT.

A few counts support this clonotype. The chain uses TRBV4-1 and TRBJ2-7; D tentatively fits TRBD1 or TRBD2 (6 bases each). CDR1 is MGHRA, CDR2 YSYEKL, per germline. V lost 0 bases and J 3 bases, leaving 12 bases between the germline ends. The CDR3 spans 15 residues. CDR3 nucleotides: TGCGCCAGCAGCCAAGAGGAGGGGGTGATCTACGAGCAGTACGTC. It yields the protein CASSQEEGVIYEQYV.

This clonotype is categorized as medium-sized. The rearrangement links TRBV12-3 or TRBV12-4 to TRBJ1-4; D unresolved. Trimming removed 6 bases from V and 0 bases from J, with 11 bases in between. The CDR3 length is 15 residues. CDR3 residues: CASRGSGPTNEKLFF. In DNA form, the CDR3 reads TGTGCCAGCAGGGGCTCGGGCCCAACTAATGAAAAACTGTTTTTT.

This clonotype was counted only a few times. The chain joins TRBV20-1 to TRBJ2-1; tentatively, D is TRBD1 (6 bases). The germline CDR1 and CDR2 sequences are DFQATT and SNEGSKA (reference sequence). V was shortened by 1 base and J by 4 bases, with 26 bases between the two germline ends. This CDR3 is 19 amino acids long. The CDR3 sequence is CSARVKSPSGGQTYNEQFF. The CDR3 bases are TGCAGTGCTAGAGTTAAAAGTCCATCTGGGGGACAAACATACAATGAGCAGTTCTTC.